This note documents a single TCR beta chain sequence. Its antigen is undetermined. CDR1 is SGDLS, CDR2 YYNGEE, per germline. With V trimmed by 2 bases and J by 4 bases, 12 bases remained unmatched. The CDR3 has 16 amino acids. Generated by immunoSEQ multiplex PCR, the TCRdb table keeps only in-frame clones and is missing some. Seen here are roughly 250,000 clones, roughly 89% observed once, and the top ten hold about 3%. This record belongs to a study of cytomegalovirus exposure and HLA in healthy donors. Study-wide results and limits: Investigators reported approximately 170 TCR beta chains as tied to cytomegalovirus.

The sequence derives from a man aged 18 to 35 in good health and CMV-seronegative. The material sequenced was PBMCs. The J gene is TRBJ2-7, the V gene TRBV9, with 7 bases that match TRBD1. In nucleotides, the CDR3 is TGTGCCAGCAGCGTGGGGCCGGGGACAGAACTTTACGAGCAGTACTTC. Protein sequence: CASSVGPGTELYEQYF.